This T cell receptor beta chain emerged from a study of CD8 T cells in Susac syndrome. Random hexamers primed reverse transcription of about 0.45 to 1 ug RNA. Amplification of TCR beta CDR3 by immunoSEQ multiplex PCR spanned 54 Vbeta and 13 Jbeta. TCRdb redid the calling of the immunoSEQ multiplex PCR reads with MiXCR, one entry per CDR3 protein. The data hold fewer than 300,000 distinct CDR3 sequences, with roughly 85% observed a single time. Germline values: CDR1 MNHEY, CDR2 SMNVEV (reference sequence). The CDR3 runs 13 residues. V was trimmed by 9 bases and J by 5 bases, leaving 16 bases between them. This clonotype was found a few times. Stable or active relapsing-remitting multiple sclerosis, untreated and meeting revised McDonald criteria, defined the controls.

V usage is TRBV27 and J usage is TRBJ1-1, with unresolved D. The TCR sequence derives from a human donor with multiple sclerosis. The source material was CD8+ T cells from PBMCs. The CDR3 DNA reads TGTGCCAGTTCTTTTGGAGCGGGGACTGAAGCTTTCTTT. Its translation: CASSFGAGTEAFF.